This is a list of T cell receptor beta chains from one sample in a study of blood T cell repertoires in COVID-19. Produced via immunoSEQ multiplex PCR; TCRdb's table is partial and in-frame only. The sample includes under 250,000 clones, about 89% of them seen just once. The sample taken for sequencing was peripheral blood. These receptors all come from a woman in her sixties who had recovered from COVID-19. Both conserved end residues are part of each CDR3. Fields, in order: V gene, clone size, J gene, D gene, CDR3 DNA, CDR3 protein. A D gene is named only where the DNA matches it firmly. The size entry is marked missing in some rows and otherwise reads once, few, many or a size class.

>TRBV7-9|.|TRBJ2-7|TRBD1
TGTGCCAGCAGCAAGGGACAGGGGGTACACGAGCAGTACTTC
CASSKGQGVHEQYF
>TRBV3-1/TRBV3-2|.|TRBJ1-2|TRBD1
TGTGCCAGCAGCCCCCACAGGGGTGGCTACACCTTC
CASSPHRGGYTF
>TRBV6-4|.|TRBJ1-6|.
TGTGCCAGCAGTGACTGGTTGGCAGGGGTAAATTCACCCCTCCACTTT
CASSDWLAGVNSPLHF
>TRBV9|.|TRBJ2-3|TRBD2
TGTGCCAGCAGCGTACGACTAGCTAGCACAGATACGCAGTATTTT
CASSVRLASTDTQYF
>TRBV10-3|.|TRBJ2-5|TRBD1
TGTGCCATCAGTCAGGGGGTGGGGGAGACCCAGTACTTC
CAISQGVGETQYF
>TRBV2|.|TRBJ1-5|.
TGTGCCAGCAGTGAGCAGGCAGATTATCAGCCCCAGCATTTT
CASSEQADYQPQHF
>TRBV9|.|TRBJ2-1|TRBD2
TGTGCCAGCAGCGATCGGGGGGACGCCTACAATGAGCAGTTCTTC
CASSDRGDAYNEQFF
>TRBV6-5|.|TRBJ1-6|.
TGTGCCAGCAGTTACGAATCCCGGGGGGATAATTCACCCCTCCACTTT
CASSYESRGDNSPLHF
>TRBV5-1|.|TRBJ1-4|TRBD1
TGCGCCAGCAGCGACGACAGGGCCGGGGGTGAAAAACTGTTTTTT
CASSDDRAGGEKLFF
>TRBV7-6|.|TRBJ2-1|.
TGTGCCAGCAGCTTAATGGTGGTAGACAATGAGCAGTTCTTC
CASSLMVVDNEQFF
>TRBV11-1|.|TRBJ2-1|.
TGTGCCAGCAGCTTGGAAGGGACAACAAACAATGAGCAGTTCTTC
CASSLEGTTNNEQFF
>TRBV5-4|.|TRBJ2-6|TRBD1
TGTGCCAGCAGCTCCGACAGGGGCGGTTTGTCCGTCCTGACTTTC
CASSSDRGGLSVLTF
>TRBV6-5|.|TRBJ2-7|.
TGTGCCAGCAAAAGGGGGAGGGTTTACTACGAGCAGTACTTC
CASKRGRVYYEQYF
>TRBV15|.|TRBJ1-2|.
TGTGCCACCAGCAGAACTACCGACGGAGCTAACTATGGCTACACCTTC
CATSRTTDGANYGYTF
>TRBV28|.|TRBJ2-2|.
TGTGCCAGCAGGGCCTCGAACACCGGGGAGCTGTTTTTT
CASRASNTGELFF
>TRBV10-3|few|TRBJ2-7|.
TGTGCCATCAGCGACCCCCTGGGGTCCTTGCTTAGCGGGCAGTACTTC
CAISDPLGSLLSGQYF
>TRBV2|.|TRBJ1-5|.
TGTGCCAGCAGTCTCAGGGAACAGCCCCAGCATTTT
CASSLREQPQHF
>TRBV7-9|.|TRBJ2-7|.
TGTGCCAGCAGCTTTGCGGGCGGACGGAGCGAGCAGTACTTC
CASSFAGGRSEQYF
>TRBV7-3|.|TRBJ2-1|TRBD1
TGTGCCAGCAGCCCTGGGACAGGAGCGTTAGATGAGCAGTTCTTC
CASSPGTGALDEQFF
>TRBV19|.|TRBJ2-2|.
TGTGCCAGTAACAGCTTCACCGGGGAGCTGTTTTTT
CASNSFTGELFF
>TRBV12-1|.|TRBJ2-7|.
TGTGCCAGCAGCCCGGGGACTATACGGGCCTGCGAGCAGTACTTC
CASSPGTIRACEQYF
>TRBV5-1|.|TRBJ2-2|TRBD1
TGCGCCAGCAGCATCCTACAGGGGGTAGCCGGGGAGCTGTTTTTT
CASSILQGVAGELFF
>TRBV7-9|.|TRBJ2-7|.
TGTGCCAGCAGCACGGGACTCCCCCTTGTGGAGCAGTACTTC
CASSTGLPLVEQYF
>TRBV12-2|few|TRBJ1-2|.
TGTGCAAGTCGCCTCAGACAGGACGGCTATGGCTACACCTTC
CASRLRQDGYGYTF
>TRBV28|.|TRBJ2-7|.
TGTGCCAGCAGTCTGGGGACTTGGTCCTACGAGCAGTACTTC
CASSLGTWSYEQYF
>TRBV6-5|.|TRBJ2-7|.
TGTGCCAGCAGTTACTCTGCAGGCGAGCAGTACTTC
CASSYSAGEQYF
>TRBV11-2|once|TRBJ2-7|.
TGTGCCAGCAGCTTAGTCCTTCGAACACACGAGCAGTACTTC
CASSLVLRTHEQYF
>TRBV11-2|.|TRBJ1-2|TRBD1
TGTGCCAGCAGCTCCCCTCGGGGACAGGGTGGCTACACCTTC
CASSSPRGQGGYTF
>TRBV12-3/TRBV12-4|.|TRBJ1-1|.
TGTGCCAGCACCCGACAGTCGAACACTGAAGCTTTCTTT
CASTRQSNTEAFF
>TRBV2|.|TRBJ2-5|.
TGTGCCAGCAGTGAAGCGGTTGGAGGAGAGACCCAGTACTTC
CASSEAVGGETQYF
>TRBV27|.|TRBJ1-1|.
TGTGCCAGCAGTTTAGACAGAACAAACACTGAAGCTTTCTTT
CASSLDRTNTEAFF
>TRBV4-3|.|TRBJ2-5|TRBD1
TGCGCCAGCAGCCAAGGACAGGGTGGAGAGACCCAGTACTTC
CASSQGQGGETQYF
>TRBV6-1|.|TRBJ2-7|.
TGTGCCAGCAGTGAAGCGCTTCAACTGCGGGAGCAGTACTTC
CASSEALQLREQYF
>TRBV4-1|.|TRBJ2-2|.
TGCGCCAGCAGCCAGACAGAGGCGAACCCCGGGGAGCTGTTTTTT
CASSQTEANPGELFF
>TRBV7-2|once|TRBJ2-7|TRBD2
TGTGCCAGCAGCTTAGCTCCGGGACTAGCTTACGAGCAGTACTTC
CASSLAPGLAYEQYF
>TRBV5-6|.|TRBJ2-3|TRBD1
TGTGCCAGCAGCTTGGAGGGACAGGATAGCACAGATACGCAGTATTTT
CASSLEGQDSTDTQYF
>TRBV29-1|.|TRBJ2-1|.
TGCAGCGTGGGCCCGGGAATCAATGAGCAGTTCTTC
CSVGPGINEQFF
>TRBV5-1|.|TRBJ1-1|.
TGCGCCAGCAGCTTGGGACAGTCGAACACTGAAGCTTTCTTT
CASSLGQSNTEAFF
>TRBV6-5|.|TRBJ1-2|TRBD1
TGTGCCAGCAGTTCGGACAGGGGTGGCTACACCTTC
CASSSDRGGYTF
>TRBV5-4|.|TRBJ1-6|.
TGTGCCAGCAGCTTGAGACACTCCGATTCACCCCTCCACTTT
CASSLRHSDSPLHF
>TRBV12-3/TRBV12-4|once|TRBJ2-7|.
TGTGCCAGCAGGTCTACCTCAGGGTACGAGCAGTACTTC
CASRSTSGYEQYF
>TRBV5-4|.|TRBJ1-1|.
TGTGCCAGCAGCCCCTGGGGCAGGGTGAACACTGAAGCTTTCTTT
CASSPWGRVNTEAFF
>TRBV5-4|.|TRBJ1-4|.
TGTGCCAGCAGCTTCCCGGGGGGCAATGAAAAACTGTTTTTT
CASSFPGGNEKLFF